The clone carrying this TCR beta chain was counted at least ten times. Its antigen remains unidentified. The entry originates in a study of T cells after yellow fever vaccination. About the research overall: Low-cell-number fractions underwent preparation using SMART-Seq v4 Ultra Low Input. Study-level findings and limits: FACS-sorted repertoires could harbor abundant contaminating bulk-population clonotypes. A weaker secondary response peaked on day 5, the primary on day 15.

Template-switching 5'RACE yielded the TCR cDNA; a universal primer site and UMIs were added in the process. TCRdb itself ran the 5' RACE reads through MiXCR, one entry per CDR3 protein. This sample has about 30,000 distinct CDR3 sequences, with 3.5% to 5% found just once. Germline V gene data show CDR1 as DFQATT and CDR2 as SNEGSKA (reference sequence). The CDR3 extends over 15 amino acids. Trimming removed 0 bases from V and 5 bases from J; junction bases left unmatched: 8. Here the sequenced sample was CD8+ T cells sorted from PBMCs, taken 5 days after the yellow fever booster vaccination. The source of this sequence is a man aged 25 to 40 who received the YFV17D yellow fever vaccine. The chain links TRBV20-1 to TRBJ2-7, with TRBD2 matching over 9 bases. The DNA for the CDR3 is TGCAGTGCTAGAGATCTAGTAGCGGGAGTAGACGAGCAGTACTTC. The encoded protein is CSARDLVAGVDEQYF.